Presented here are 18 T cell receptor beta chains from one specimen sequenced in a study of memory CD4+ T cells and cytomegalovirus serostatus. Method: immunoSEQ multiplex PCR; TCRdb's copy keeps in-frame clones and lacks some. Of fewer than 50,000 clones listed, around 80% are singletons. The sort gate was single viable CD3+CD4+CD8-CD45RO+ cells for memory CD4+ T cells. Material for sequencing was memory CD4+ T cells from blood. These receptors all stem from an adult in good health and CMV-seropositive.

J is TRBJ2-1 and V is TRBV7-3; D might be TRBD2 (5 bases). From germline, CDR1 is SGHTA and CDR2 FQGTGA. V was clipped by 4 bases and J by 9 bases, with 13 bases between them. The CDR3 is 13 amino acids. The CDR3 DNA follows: TGTGCCAGCAGCTCCCCCTCACTAGGTGAGCAGTTCTTC. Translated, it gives CASSSPSLGEQFF.

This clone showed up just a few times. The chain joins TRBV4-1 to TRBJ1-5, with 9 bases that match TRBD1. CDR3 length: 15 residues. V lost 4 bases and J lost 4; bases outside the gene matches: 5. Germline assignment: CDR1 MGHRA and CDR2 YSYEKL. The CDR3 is CASSPGDRANQPQHF. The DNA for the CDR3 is TGCGCCAGCAGCCCGGGGGACAGGGCGAATCAGCCCCAGCATTTT.

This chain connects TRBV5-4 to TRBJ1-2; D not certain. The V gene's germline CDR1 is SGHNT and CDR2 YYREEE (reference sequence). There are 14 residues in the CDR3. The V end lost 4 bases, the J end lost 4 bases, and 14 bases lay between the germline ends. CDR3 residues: CASSPRETIYGYTF. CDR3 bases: TGTGCCAGCAGCCCCCGGGAGACGATCTATGGCTACACCTTC.

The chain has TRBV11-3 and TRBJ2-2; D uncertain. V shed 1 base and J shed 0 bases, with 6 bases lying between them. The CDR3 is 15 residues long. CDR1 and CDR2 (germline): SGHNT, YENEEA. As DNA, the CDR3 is TGTGCCAGCAGCTTAGCTGGGGCGAACACCGGGGAGCTGTTTTTT. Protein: CASSLAGANTGELFF.

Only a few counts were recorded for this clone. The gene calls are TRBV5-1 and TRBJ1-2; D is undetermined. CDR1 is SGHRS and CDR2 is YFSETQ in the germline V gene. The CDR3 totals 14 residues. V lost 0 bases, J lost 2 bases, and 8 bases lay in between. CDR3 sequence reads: CASSLVAGNYGYTF. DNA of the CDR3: TGCGCCAGCAGCTTGGTAGCGGGCAACTATGGCTACACCTTC.

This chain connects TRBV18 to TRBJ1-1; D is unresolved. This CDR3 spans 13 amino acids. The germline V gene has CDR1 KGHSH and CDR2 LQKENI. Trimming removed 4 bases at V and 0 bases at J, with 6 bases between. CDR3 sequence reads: CASSQDMNTEAFF. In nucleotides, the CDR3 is TGTGCCAGCTCACAGGATATGAACACTGAAGCTTTCTTT.

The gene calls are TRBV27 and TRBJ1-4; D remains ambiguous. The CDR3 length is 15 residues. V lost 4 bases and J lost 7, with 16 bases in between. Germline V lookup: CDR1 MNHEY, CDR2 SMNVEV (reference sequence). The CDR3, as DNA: TGTGCCAGCAGTTCCGGGTTAACATGGGGTGAAAAACTGTTTTTT. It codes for CASSSGLTWGEKLFF. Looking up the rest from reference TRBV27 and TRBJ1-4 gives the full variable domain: EAQVTQNPRYLITVTGKKLTVTCSQNMNHEYMSWYRQDPGLGLRQIYYSMNVEVTDKGDVPEGYKVSRKEKRNFPLILESPSPNQTSLYFCASSSGLTWGEKLFFGSGTQLSVL.

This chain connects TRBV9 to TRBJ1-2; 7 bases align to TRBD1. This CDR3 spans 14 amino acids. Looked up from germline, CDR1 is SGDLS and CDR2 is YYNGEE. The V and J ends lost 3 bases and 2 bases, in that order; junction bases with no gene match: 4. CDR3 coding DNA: TGTGCCAGCAGCGCCCTGACAGGGAACTATGGCTACACCTTC. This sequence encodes CASSALTGNYGYTF.

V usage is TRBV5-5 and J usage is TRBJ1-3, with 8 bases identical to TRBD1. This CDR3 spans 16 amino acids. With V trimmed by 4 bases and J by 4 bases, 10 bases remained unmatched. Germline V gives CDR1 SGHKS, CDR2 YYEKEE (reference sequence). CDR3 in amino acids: CASSPDRAIPGNTIYF. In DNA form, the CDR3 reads TGTGCCAGCAGCCCGGACAGGGCGATCCCCGGAAACACCATATATTTT.

CDR3 region: CASSFGVLNTEAFF. The CDR3 nucleotides read TGTGCCAGCAGCTTCGGAGTACTGAACACTGAAGCTTTCTTT. The chain has TRBV7-8 and TRBJ1-1, with D hard to call. Germline assignment: CDR1 SGHVS and CDR2 FQNEAQ. V shed 3 bases and J shed 0 bases, with 8 bases lying between them. The length of the CDR3 is 14 residues.

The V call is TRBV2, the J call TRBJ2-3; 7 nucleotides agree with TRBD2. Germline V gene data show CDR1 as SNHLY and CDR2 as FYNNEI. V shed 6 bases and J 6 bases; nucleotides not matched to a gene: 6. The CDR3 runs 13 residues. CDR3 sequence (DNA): TGTGCCAGCAGCCGACGACTAGCTGATACGCAGTATTTT. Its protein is CASSRRLADTQYF.

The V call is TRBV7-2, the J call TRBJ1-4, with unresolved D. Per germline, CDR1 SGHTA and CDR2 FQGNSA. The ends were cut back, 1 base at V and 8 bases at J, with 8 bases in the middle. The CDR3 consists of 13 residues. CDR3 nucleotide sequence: TGTGCCAGCAGCTTAGAGCCGGCAGAAAAACTGTTTTTT. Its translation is CASSLEPAEKLFF.

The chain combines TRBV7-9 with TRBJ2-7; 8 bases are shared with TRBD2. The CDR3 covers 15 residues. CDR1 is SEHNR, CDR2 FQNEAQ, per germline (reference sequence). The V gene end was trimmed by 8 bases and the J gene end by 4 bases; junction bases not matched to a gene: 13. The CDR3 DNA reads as TGTGCCAGCTCTATCGTTGGTAGCGGGGTATACGAGCAGTACTTC. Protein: CASSIVGSGVYEQYF.

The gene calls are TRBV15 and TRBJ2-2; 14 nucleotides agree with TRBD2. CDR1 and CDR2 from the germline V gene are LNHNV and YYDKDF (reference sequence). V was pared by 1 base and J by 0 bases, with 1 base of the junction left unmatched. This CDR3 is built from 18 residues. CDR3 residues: CATSRGTSGRSNTGELFF. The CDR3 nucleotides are TGTGCCACCAGCAGAGGGACTAGCGGGAGGTCGAACACCGGGGAGCTGTTTTTT.

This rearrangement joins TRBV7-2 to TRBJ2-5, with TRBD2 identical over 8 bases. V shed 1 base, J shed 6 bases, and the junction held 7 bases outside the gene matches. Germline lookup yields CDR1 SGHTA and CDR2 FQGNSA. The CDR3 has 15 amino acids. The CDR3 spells CASSLDFSGAKTQYF. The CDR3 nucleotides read TGTGCCAGCAGCTTAGATTTTAGCGGGGCAAAGACCCAGTACTTC.

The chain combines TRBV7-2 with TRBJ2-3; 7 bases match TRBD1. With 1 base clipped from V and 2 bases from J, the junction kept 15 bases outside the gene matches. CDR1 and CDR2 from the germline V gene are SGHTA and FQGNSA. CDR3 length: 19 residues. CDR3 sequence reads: CASSLERTGRVLNTDTQYF. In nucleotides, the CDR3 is TGTGCCAGCAGCTTAGAGAGGACAGGCCGCGTTCTGAACACAGATACGCAGTATTTT.

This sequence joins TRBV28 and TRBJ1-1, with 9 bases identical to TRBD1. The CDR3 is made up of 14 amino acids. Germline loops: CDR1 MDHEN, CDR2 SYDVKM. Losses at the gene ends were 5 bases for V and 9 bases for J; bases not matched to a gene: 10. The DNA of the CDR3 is TGTGCCAGCAGTCAGCCAAATGGACAGGGGAAAGCTTTCTTT. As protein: CASSQPNGQGKAFF.

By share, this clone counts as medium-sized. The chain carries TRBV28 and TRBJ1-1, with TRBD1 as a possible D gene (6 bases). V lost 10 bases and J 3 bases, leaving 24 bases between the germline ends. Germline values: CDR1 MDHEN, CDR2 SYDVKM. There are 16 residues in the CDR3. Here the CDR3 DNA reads TGTGCCACGGAAAGAGGAGGGCTTAGGGGGGACACTGAAGCTTTCTTT. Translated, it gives CATERGGLRGDTEAFF.